This T cell receptor beta chain was identified during a study of immune evolution from preneoplasia to lung adenocarcinoma. Study outcomes and limitations: Later-stage lesions seemingly showed higher T cell density and diversity than normal lung. Normal lung had the highest top T cell clone frequencies.

In germline, CDR1 is KGHSY, CDR2 FQNENV. Between the trimmed V and J ends, which lost 2 bases and 8 bases, there was a span of 9 bases. The CDR3 is 12 residues long. By share, this clone counts as large. The antigen is not known. H&E slides confirmed each diagnosis, reviewed by two pathologists independently. TCRdb's copy holds only in-frame clones and misses some; the assay was immunoSEQ multiplex PCR. The data hold under 2,000 clones, with 78% observed a single time. This sequence joins TRBV16 and TRBJ1-2; D gene unclear. Sequences were obtained from FFPE atypical adenomatous hyperplasia tissue from the lung. Subset in this sample: atypical adenomatous hyperplasia (AAH), lung preneoplasia. The TCR sequence derives from a person between 70 and 80 years old with lung adenocarcinoma. CDR3 bases: TGTGCCAGCAGCCAAAGTGGACTCGGCTACACCTTC. Its protein is CASSQSGLGYTF.